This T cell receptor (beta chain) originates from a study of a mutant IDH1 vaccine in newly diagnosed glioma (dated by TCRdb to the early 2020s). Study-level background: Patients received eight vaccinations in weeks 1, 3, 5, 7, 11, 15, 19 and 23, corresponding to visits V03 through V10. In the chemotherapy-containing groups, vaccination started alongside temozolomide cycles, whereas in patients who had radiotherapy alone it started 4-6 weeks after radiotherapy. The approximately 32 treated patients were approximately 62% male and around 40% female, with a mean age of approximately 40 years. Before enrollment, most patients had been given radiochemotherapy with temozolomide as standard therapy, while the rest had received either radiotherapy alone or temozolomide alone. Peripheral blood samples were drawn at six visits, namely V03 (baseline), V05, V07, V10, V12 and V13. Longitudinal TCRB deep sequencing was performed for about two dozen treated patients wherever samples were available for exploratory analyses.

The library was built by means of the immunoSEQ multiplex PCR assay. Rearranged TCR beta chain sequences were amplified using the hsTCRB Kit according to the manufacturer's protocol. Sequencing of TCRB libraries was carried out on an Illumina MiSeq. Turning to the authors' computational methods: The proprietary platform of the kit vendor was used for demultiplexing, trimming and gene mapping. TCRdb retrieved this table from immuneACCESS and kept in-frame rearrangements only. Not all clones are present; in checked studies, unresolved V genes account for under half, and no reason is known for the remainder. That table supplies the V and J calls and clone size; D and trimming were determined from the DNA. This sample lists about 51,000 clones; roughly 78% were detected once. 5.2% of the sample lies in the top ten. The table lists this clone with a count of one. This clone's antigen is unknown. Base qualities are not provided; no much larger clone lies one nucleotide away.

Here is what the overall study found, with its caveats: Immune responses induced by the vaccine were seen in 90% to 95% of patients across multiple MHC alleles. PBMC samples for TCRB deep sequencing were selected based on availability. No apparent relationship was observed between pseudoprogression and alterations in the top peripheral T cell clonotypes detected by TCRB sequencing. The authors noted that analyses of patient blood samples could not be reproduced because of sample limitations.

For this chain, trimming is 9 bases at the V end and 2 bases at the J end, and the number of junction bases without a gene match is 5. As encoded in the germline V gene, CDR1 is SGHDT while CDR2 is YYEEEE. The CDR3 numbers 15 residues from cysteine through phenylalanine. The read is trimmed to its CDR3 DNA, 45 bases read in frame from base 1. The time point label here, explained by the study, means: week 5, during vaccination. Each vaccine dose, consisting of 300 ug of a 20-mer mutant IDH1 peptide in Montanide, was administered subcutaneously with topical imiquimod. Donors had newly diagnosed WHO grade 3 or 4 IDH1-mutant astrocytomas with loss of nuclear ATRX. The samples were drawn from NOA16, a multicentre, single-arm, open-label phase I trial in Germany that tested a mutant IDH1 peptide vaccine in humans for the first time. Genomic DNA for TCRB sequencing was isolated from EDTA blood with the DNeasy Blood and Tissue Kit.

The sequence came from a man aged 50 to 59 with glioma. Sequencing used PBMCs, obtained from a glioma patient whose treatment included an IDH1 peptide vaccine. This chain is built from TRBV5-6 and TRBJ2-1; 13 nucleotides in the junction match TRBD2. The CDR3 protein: CATGLAGEPYNEQFF. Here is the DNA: TGTGCCACCGGACTAGCGGGGGAGCCCTACAATGAGCAGTTCTTC.